This T cell receptor (beta chain) came from a study of breast tumors, draining lymph nodes, adjacent tissues. The germline V gene has CDR1 SGHTA and CDR2 FQGTGA. V was pared by 5 bases and J by 9 bases, with 13 bases between. The CDR3 covers 12 residues. TCRdb reprocessed the multiplex PCR reads via MiXCR and lists one record per CDR3 protein. The top ten clones hold roughly a fifth of a sample with 60,000 to 75,000 distinct CDR3 sequences, 57% of them seen once. The specimen was breast tumor tissue. This receptor was identified in a female donor with breast cancer. Some clones in this sample may be carry-over from other donors' samples. The chain carries TRBV7-3 and TRBJ2-5; TRBD1 is a possible D gene (6 bases). CDR3: CASSLVAGAQYF. Here the CDR3 DNA reads TGTGCCAGCAGCCTGGTGGCAGGGGCCCAGTACTTC.